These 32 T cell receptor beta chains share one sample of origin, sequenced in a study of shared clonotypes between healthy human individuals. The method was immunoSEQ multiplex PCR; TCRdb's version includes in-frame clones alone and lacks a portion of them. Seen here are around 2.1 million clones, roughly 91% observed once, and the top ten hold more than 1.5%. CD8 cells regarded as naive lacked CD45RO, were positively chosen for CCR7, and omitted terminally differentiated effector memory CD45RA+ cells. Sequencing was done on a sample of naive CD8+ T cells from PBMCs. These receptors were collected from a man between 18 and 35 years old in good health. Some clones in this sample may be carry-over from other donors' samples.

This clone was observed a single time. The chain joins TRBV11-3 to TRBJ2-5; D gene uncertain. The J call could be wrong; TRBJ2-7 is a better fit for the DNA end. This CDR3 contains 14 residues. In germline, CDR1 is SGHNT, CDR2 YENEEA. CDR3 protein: CASSPSRAPYEQYF. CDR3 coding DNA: TGTGCCAGCAGCCCCTCTCGGGCACCCTACGAGCAGTACTTC.

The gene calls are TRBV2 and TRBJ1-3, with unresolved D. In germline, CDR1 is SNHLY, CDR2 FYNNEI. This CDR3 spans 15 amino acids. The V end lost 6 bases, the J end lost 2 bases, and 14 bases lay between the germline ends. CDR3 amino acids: CASRDGSWTGNTIYF. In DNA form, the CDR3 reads TGTGCCAGCAGAGACGGGTCCTGGACTGGAAACACCATATATTTT.

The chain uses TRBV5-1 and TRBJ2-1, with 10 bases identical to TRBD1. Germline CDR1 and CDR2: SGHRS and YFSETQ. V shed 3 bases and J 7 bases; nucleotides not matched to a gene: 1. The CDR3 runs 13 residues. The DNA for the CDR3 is TGCGCCAGCAGCTGGACAGGGGGAAATGAGCAGTTCTTC. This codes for CASSWTGGNEQFF.

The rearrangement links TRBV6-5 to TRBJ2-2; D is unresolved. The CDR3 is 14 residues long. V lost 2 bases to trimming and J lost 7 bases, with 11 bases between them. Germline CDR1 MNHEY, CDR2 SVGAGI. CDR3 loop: CASSYGVSDGELFF. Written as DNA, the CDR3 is TGTGCCAGCAGTTACGGGGTTTCCGACGGGGAGCTGTTTTTT.

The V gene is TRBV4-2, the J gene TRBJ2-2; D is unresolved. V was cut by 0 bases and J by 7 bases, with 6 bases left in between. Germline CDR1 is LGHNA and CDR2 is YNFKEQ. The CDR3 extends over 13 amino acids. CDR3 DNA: TGTGCCAGCAGCCAAGAAGGGTTCGGGGAGCTGTTTTTT. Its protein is CASSQEGFGELFF.

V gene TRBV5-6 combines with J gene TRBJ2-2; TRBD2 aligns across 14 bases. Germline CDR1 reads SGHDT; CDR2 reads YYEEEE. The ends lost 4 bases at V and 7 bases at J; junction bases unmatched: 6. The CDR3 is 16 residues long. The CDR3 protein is CASSEGLAGALGELFF. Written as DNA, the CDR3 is TGTGCCAGCAGCGAGGGACTAGCGGGAGCCCTCGGGGAGCTGTTTTTT.

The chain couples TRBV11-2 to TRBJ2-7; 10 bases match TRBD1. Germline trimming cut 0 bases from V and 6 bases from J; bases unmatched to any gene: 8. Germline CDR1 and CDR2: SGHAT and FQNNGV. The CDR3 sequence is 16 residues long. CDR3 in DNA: TGTGCCAGCAGCTTAGACCGACTCGGGACAGGGGTCGAGCAGTACTTC. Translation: CASSLDRLGTGVEQYF.

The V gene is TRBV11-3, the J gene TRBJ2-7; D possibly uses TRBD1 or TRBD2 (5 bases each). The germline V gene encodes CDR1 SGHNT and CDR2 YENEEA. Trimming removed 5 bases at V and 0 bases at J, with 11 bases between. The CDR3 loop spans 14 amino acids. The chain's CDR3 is CASSDRDGSYEQYF. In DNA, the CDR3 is TGTGCCAGCAGCGACCGGGACGGCTCCTACGAGCAGTACTTC.

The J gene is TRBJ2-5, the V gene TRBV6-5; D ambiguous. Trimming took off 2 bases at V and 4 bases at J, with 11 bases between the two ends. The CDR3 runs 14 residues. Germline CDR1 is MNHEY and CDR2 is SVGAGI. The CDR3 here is CASSYGVSRETQYF. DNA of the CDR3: TGTGCCAGCAGTTACGGGGTTTCGCGAGAGACCCAGTACTTC.

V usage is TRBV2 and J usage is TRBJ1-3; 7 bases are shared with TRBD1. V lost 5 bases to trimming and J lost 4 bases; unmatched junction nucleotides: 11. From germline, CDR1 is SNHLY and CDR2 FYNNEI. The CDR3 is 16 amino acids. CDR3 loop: CASSTRTGVSGNTIYF. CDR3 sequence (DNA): TGTGCCAGCAGTACCAGGACAGGAGTATCCGGAAACACCATATATTTT.

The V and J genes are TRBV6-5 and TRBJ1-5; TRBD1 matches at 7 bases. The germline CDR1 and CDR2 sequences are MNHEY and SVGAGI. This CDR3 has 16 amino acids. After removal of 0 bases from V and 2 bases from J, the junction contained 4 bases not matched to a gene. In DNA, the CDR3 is TGTGCCAGCAGTTACTCAGGGGGCGAGGGCAATCAGCCCCAGCATTTT. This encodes CASSYSGGEGNQPQHF.

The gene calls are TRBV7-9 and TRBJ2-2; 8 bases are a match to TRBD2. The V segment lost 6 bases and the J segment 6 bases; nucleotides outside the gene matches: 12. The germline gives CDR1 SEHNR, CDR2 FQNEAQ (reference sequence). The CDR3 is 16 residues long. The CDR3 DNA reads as TGTGCCAGCAGTAACAGCGGGGGTAGGTCCGCCGGGGAGCTGTTTTTT. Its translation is CASSNSGGRSAGELFF.

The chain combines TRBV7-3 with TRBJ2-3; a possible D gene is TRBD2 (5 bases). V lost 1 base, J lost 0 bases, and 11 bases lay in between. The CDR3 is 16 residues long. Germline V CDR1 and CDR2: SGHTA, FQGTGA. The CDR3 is CASSLNPAASTDTQYF. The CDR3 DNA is TGTGCCAGCAGCTTAAACCCAGCGGCGAGCACAGATACGCAGTATTTT.

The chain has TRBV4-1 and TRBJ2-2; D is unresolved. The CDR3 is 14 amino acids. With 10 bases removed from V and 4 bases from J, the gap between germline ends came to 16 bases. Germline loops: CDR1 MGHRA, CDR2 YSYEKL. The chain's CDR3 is CATKPIVFTGELFF. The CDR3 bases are TGCGCCACAAAGCCCATAGTATTCACCGGGGAGCTGTTTTTT.

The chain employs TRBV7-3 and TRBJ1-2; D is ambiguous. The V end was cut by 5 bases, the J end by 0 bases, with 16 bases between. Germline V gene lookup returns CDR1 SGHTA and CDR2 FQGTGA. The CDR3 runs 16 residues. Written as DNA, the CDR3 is TGTGCCAGCAGCGTAATGGCGGCACGGACTAACTATGGCTACACCTTC. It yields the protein CASSVMAARTNYGYTF.

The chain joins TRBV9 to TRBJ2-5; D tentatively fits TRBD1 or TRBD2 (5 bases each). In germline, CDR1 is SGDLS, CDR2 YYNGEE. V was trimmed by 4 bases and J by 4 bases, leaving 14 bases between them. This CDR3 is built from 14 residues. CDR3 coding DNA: TGTGCCAGCAGCACTGGATGGGGGTCAGAGACCCAGTACTTC. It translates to CASSTGWGSETQYF. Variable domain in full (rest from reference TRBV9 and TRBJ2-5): DSGVTQTPKHLITATGQRVTLRCSPRSGDLSVYWYQQSLDQGLQFLIQYYNGEERAKGNILERFSAQQFPDLHSELNLSSLELGDSALYFCASSTGWGSETQYFGPGTRLLVL.

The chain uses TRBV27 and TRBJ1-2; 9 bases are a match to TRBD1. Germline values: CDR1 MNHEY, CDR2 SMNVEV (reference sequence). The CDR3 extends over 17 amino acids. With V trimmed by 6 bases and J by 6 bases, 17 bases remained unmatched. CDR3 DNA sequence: TGTGCCAGCAGCCTATACTTACCGGGACAGGGCTTCGATGGCTACACCTTC. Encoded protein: CASSLYLPGQGFDGYTF.

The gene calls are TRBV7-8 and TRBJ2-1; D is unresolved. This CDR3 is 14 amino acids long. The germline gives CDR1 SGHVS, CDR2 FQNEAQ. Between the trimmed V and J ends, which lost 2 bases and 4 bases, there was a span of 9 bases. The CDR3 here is CASSLLGFYNEQFF. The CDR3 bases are TGTGCCAGCAGCTTATTGGGGTTTTACAATGAGCAGTTCTTC.

CDR3 in DNA: TGTGCCAGCAGCTTAGGGGGACTAGCGGGGACTTACGAGCAGTACTTC. Translating it yields CASSLGGLAGTYEQYF. The chain couples TRBV13 to TRBJ2-7, with 13 bases matching TRBD2. CDR3 length equals 16 residues. Germline CDR1 reads PRHDT; CDR2 reads FYEKMQ (reference sequence). Trimming cost V 0 bases and J 4 bases; bases outside gene matches: 3.

The CDR3 reads CASSFSFRLDTRGGTDTQYF. The CDR3 DNA reads as TGTGCCAGCAGTTTTAGTTTCCGACTGGACACCCGCGGGGGCACAGATACGCAGTATTTT. The genes are TRBV28 and TRBJ2-3, with a possible D match to TRBD2 (6 bases). The CDR3 is 20 residues long. V lost 3 bases, J lost 1 base, and 26 bases lay in between. The germline gives CDR1 MDHEN, CDR2 SYDVKM.

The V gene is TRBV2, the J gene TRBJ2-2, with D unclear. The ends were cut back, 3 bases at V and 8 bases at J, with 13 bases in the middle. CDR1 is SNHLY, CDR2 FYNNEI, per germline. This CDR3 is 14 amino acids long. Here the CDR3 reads CASSESARSGELFF. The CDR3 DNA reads TGTGCCAGCAGTGAGTCGGCTAGATCAGGGGAGCTGTTTTTT.

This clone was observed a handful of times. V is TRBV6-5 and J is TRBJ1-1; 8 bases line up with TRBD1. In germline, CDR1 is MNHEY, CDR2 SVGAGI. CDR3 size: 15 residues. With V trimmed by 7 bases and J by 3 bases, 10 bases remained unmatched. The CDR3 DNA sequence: TGTGCCAGCACCGACCGGACAGGGAGACACACTGAAGCTTTCTTT. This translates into CASTDRTGRHTEAFF.

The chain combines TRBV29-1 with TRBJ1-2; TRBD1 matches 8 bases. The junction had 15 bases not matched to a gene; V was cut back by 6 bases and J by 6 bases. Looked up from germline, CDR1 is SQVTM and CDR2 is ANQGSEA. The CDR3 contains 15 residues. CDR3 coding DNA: TGCAGCGTACAGCCTGGACAGGGCTGGCGTAATGGCTACACCTTC. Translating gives CSVQPGQGWRNGYTF.

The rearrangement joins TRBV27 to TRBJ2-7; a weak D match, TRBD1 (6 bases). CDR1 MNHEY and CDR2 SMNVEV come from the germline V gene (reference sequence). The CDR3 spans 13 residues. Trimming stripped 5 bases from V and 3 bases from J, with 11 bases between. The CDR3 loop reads CASSALQGYEQYF. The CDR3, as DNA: TGTGCCAGCAGTGCTTTACAGGGCTACGAGCAGTACTTC.

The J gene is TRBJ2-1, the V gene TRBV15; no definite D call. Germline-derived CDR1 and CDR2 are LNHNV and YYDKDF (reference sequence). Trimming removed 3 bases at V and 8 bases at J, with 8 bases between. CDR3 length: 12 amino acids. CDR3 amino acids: CATSSGHDEQFF. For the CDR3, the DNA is TGTGCCACCAGCAGTGGTCATGATGAGCAGTTCTTC.

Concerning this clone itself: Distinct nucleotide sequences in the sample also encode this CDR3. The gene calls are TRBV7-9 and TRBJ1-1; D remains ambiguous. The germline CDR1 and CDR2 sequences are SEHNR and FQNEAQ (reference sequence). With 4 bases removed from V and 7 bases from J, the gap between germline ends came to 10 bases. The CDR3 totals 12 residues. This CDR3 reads CASSSRTGEAFF. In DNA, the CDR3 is TGTGCCAGCAGCTCGCGGACCGGTGAAGCTTTCTTT.

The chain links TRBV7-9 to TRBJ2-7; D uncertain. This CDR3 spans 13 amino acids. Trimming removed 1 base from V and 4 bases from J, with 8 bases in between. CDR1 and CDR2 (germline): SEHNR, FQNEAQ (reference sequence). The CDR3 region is CASSLERRYEQYF. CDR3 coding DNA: TGTGCCAGCAGCTTAGAACGGAGATACGAGCAGTACTTC.

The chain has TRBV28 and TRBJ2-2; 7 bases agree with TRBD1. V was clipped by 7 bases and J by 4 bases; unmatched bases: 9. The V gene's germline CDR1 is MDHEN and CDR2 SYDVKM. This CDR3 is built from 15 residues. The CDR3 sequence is CASNLWNRGTGELFF. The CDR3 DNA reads TGTGCCAGCAACCTATGGAACAGGGGCACCGGGGAGCTGTTTTTT.

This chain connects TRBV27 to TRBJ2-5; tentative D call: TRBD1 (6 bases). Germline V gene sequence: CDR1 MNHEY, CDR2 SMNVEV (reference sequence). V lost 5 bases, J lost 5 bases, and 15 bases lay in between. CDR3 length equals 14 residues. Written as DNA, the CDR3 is TGTGCCAGCAGTAAACAGGGATGGGGGGAGACCCAGTACTTC. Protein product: CASSKQGWGETQYF.

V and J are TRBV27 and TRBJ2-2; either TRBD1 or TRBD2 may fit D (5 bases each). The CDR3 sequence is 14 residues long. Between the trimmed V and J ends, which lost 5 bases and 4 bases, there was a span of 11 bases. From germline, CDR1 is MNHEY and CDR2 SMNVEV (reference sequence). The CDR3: CASSPSGTTGELFF. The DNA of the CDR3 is TGTGCCAGCAGTCCCTCAGGGACCACCGGGGAGCTGTTTTTT.

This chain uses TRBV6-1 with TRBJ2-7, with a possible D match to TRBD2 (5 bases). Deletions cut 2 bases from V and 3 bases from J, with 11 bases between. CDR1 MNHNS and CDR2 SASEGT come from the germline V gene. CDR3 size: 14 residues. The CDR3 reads CASSELREFYEQYF. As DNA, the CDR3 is TGTGCCAGCAGTGAACTGAGGGAGTTCTACGAGCAGTACTTC.

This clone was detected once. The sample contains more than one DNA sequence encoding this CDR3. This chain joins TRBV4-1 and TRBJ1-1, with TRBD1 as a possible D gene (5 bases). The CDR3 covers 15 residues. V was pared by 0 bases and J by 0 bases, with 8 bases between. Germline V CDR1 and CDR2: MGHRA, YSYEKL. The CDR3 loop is CASSQEQGMNTEAFF. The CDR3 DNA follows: TGCGCCAGCAGCCAAGAGCAGGGAATGAACACTGAAGCTTTCTTT.